Sequencing of this T cell receptor (beta chain) was carried out in a study of blood T cell repertoires in COVID-19. From germline, CDR1 is LGHNA and CDR2 YSLEER. Losses at the gene ends were 0 bases for V and 5 bases for J; bases not matched to a gene: 8. CDR3 size: 16 residues. Using immunoSEQ multiplex PCR, the repertoire was profiled, and TCRdb retains in-frame clones only, with some absent. The sample gives fewer than 350,000 clones, 75% to 95% of which show up once; about 6.8% is in the top ten. The origin of this receptor is a young woman with COVID-19, enrolled during active disease. The chain joins TRBV4-3 to TRBJ1-2; 8 bases fit TRBD1. The sample consisted of peripheral blood. In nucleotides, the CDR3 is TGCGCCAGCAGCCAAGATAGGCAGGGGGCTGGTTATGGCTACACCTTC. Encoded protein: CASSQDRQGAGYGYTF.